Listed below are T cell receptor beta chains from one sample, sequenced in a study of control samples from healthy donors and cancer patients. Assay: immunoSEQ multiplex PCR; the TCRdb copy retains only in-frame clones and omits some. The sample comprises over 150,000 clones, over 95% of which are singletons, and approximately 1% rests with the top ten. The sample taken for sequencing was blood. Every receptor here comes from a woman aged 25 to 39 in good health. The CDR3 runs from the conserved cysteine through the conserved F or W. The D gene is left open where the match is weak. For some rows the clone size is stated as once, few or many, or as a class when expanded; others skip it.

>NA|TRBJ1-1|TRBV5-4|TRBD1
CASSLAPDRVNTEAFF
TGTGCCAGCAGCTTGGCCCCCGACAGGGTGAACACTGAAGCTTTCTTT
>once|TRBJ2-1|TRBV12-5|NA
CASGLDRTRQGRGNEQFF
TGTGCTAGTGGTTTGGACAGAACCAGGCAGGGGCGCGGTAATGAGCAGTTCTTC
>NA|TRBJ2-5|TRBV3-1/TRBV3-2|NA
CASSQLSAFETQYF
TGTGCCAGCAGCCAATTGAGTGCTTTCGAGACCCAGTACTTC
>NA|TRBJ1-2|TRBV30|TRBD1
CAWSGLTGDDSRYTF
TGTGCCTGGAGTGGCTTGACAGGGGACGACTCTCGCTACACCTTC
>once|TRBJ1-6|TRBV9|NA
CASSPWPSSSSSYNSPLHF
TGTGCCAGCAGCCCTTGGCCTTCCTCAAGCAGCTCCTATAATTCACCCCTCCACTTT
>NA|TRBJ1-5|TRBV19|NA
CASSKERGPQHF
TGTGCCAGTAGTAAAGAGAGGGGACCCCAGCATTTT
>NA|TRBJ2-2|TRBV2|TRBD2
CASSGLGVSRLAGSHTGELFF
TGTGCCAGCAGTGGGTTGGGGGTCTCTCGACTAGCGGGATCTCACACCGGGGAGCTGTTTTTT
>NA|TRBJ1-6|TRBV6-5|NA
CASRLGTGESPLHF
TGTGCCAGCAGGCTGGGCACAGGCGAATCACCCCTCCACTTT
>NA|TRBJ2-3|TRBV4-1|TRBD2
CASSPWRGARGDTQYF
TGCGCCAGCAGCCCCTGGCGGGGGGCCAGGGGAGATACGCAGTATTTT
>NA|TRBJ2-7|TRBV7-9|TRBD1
CASSTNAGGGYEQYF
TGTGCCAGCAGCACCAACGCAGGGGGCGGCTACGAGCAGTACTTC
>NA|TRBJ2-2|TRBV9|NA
CASSRGWGAGTGELFF
TGTGCCAGCAGCCGCGGTTGGGGGGCTGGCACCGGGGAGCTGTTTTTT
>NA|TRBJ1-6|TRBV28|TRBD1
CASSPSGQGVGSPLHF
TGTGCCAGCAGTCCGTCGGGACAGGGCGTCGGTTCACCCCTCCACTTT
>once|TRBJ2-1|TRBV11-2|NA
CASSPNEQFF
TGTGCCAGCAGCCCAAATGAGCAGTTCTTC